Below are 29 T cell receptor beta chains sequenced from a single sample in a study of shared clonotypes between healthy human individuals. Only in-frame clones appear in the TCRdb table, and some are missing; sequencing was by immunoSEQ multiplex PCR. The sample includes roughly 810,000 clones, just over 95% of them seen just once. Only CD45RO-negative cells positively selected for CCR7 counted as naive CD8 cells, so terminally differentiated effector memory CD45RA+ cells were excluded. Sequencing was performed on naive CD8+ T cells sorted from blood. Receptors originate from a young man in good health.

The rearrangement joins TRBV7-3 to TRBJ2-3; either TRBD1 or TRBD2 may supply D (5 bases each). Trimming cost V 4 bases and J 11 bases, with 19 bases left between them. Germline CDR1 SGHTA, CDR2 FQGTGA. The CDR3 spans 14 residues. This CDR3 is CASSSYPGTWGQYF. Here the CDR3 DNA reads TGTGCCAGCAGCTCCTACCCAGGGACCTGGGGGCAGTATTTT.

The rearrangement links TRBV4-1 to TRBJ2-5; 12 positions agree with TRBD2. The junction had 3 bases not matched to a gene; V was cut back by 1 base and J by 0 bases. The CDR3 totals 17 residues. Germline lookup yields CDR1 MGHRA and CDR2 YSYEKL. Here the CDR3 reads CASSQGWTSGNQETQYF. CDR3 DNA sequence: TGCGCCAGCAGCCAAGGTTGGACTAGCGGGAACCAAGAGACCCAGTACTTC.

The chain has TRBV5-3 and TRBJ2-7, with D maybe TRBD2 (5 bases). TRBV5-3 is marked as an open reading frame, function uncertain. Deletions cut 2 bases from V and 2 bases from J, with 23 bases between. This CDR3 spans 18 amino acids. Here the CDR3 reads CARSFIFCGGESPYEQYF. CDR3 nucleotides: TGTGCCAGAAGCTTCATTTTCTGCGGTGGGGAGTCGCCCTACGAGCAGTACTTC.

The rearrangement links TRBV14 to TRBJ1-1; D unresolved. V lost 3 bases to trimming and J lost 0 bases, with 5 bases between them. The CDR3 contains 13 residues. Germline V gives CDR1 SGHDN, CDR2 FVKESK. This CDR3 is CASSHGMNTEAFF. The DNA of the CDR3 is TGTGCCAGCAGCCATGGTATGAACACTGAAGCTTTCTTT. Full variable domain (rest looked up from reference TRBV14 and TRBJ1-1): EAGVTQFPSHSVIEKGQTVTLRCDPISGHDNLYWYRRVMGKEIKFLLHFVKESKQDESGMPNNRFLAERTGGTYSTLKVQPAELEDSGVYFCASSHGMNTEAFFGQGTRLTVV.

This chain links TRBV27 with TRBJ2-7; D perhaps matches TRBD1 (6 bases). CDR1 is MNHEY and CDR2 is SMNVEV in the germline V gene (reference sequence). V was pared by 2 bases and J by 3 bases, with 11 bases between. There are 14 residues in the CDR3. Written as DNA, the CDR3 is TGTGCCAGCAGTTTACCCGACAGGTACTACGAGCAGTACTTC. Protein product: CASSLPDRYYEQYF.

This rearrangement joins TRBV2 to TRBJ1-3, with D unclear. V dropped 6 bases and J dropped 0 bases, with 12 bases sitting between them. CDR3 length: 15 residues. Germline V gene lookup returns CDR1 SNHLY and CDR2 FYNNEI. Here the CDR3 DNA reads TGTGCCAGCAGATTCCCAGAGAGCTCTGGAAACACCATATATTTT. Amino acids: CASRFPESSGNTIYF.

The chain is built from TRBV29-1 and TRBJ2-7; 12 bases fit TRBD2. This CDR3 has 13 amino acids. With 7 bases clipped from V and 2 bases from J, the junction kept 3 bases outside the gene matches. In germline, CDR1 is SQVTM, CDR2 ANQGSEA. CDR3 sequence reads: CSARTSGAYEQYF. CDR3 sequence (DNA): TGCAGCGCTCGGACTAGCGGGGCCTACGAGCAGTACTTC.

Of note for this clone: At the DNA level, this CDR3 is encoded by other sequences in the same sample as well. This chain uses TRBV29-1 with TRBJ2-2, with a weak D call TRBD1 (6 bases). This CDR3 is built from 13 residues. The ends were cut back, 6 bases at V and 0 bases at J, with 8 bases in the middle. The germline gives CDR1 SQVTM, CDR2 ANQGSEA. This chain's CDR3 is CSVGTTNTGELFF. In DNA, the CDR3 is TGCAGCGTCGGGACAACGAACACCGGGGAGCTGTTTTTT.

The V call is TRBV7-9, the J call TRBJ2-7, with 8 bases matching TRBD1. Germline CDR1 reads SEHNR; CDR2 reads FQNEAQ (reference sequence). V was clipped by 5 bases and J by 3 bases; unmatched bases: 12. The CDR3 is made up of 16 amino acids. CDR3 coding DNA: TGTGCCAGCAGCCAAGCCGACAGGGGCGGACTCTACGAGCAGTACTTC. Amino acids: CASSQADRGGLYEQYF.

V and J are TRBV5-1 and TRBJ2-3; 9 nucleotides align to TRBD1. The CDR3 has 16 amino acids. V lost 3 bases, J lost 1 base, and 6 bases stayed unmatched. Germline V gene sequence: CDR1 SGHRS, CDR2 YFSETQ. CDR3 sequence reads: CASSSTGGRGTDTQYF. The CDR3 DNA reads TGCGCCAGCAGCTCTACAGGGGGCCGAGGCACAGATACGCAGTATTTT. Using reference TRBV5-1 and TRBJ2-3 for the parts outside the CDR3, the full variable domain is KAGVTQTPRYLIKTRGQQVTLSCSPISGHRSVSWYQQTPGQGLQFLFEYFSETQRNKGNFPGRFSGRQFSNSRSEMNVSTLELGDSALYLCASSSTGGRGTDTQYFGPGTRLTVL.

The CDR3 loop is CASSPRTTGGGSKNIQYF. The CDR3 nucleotides are TGTGCCAGCAGCCCCAGAACAACAGGGGGCGGATCCAAAAACATTCAGTACTTC. V and J are TRBV27 and TRBJ2-4; 9 bases line up with TRBD1. Germline V gene data show CDR1 as MNHEY and CDR2 as SMNVEV (reference sequence). V was pared by 6 bases and J by 2 bases, with 14 bases of the junction left unmatched. The CDR3 loop spans 18 amino acids.

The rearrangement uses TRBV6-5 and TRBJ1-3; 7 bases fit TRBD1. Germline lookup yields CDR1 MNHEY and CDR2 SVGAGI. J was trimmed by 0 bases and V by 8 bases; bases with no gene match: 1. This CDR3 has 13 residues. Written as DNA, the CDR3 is TGTGCCAGCTCAGGGGGCTCTGGAAACACCATATATTTT. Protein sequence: CASSGGSGNTIYF.

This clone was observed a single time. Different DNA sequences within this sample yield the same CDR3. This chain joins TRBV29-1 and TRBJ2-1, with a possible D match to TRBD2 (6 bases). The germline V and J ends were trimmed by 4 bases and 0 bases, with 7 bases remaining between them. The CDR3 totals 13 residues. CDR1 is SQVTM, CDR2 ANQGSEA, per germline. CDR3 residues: CSVVGGSYNEQFF. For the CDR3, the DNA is TGCAGCGTTGTGGGGGGCTCCTACAATGAGCAGTTCTTC.

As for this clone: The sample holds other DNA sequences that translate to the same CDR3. The CDR3 DNA sequence: TGTGCCAGCAGTACTGGACGCGAGCAGTACTTC. Its translation is CASSTGREQYF. The V and J genes are TRBV27 and TRBJ2-7; D gene uncertain. CDR3 length: 11 residues. The germline V gene has CDR1 MNHEY and CDR2 SMNVEV (reference sequence). The ends were cut back, 5 bases at V and 6 bases at J, with 8 bases in the middle.

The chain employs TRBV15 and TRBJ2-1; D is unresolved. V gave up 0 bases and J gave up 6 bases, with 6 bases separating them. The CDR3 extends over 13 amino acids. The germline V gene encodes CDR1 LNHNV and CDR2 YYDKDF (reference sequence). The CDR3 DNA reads TGTGCCACCAGCAGAGATCAACCCAATGAGCAGTTCTTC. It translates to CATSRDQPNEQFF.

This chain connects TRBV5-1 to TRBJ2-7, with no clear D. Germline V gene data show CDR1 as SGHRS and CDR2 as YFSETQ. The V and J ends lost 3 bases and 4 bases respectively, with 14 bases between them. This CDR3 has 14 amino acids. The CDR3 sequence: CASSSSDKDYEQYF. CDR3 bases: TGCGCCAGCAGCTCCAGCGACAAAGATTACGAGCAGTACTTC.

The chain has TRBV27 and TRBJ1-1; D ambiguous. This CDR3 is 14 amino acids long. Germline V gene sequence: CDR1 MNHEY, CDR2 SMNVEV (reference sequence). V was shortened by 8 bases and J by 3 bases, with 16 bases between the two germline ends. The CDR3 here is CASALAIGDTEAFF. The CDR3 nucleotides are TGTGCCAGCGCCTTAGCAATCGGGGACACTGAAGCTTTCTTT.

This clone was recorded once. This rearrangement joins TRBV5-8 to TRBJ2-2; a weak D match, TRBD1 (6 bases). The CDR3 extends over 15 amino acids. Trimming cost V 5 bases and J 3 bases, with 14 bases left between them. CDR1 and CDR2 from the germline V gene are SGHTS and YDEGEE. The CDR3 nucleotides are TGTGCCAGCAGTAGGCCACAGGGATACACCGGGGAGCTGTTTTTT. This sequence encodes CASSRPQGYTGELFF.

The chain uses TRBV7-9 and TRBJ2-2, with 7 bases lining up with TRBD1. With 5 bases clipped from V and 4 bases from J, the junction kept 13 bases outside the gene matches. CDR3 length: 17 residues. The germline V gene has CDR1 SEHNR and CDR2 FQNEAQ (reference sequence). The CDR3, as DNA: TGTGCCAGCAGCCTAGGGTGGCAGGGGGAATTCACCGGGGAGCTGTTTTTT. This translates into CASSLGWQGEFTGELFF. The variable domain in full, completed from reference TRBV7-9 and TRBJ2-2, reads DTGVSQNPRHKITKRGQNVTFRCDPISEHNRLYWYRQTLGQGPEFLTYFQNEAQLEKSRLLSDRFSAERPKGSFSTLEIQRTEQGDSAMYLCASSLGWQGEFTGELFFGEGSRLTVL.

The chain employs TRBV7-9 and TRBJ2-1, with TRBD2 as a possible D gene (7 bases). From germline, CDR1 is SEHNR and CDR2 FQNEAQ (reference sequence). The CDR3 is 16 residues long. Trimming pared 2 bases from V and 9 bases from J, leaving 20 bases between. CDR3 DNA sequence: TGTGCCAGCAGCTTAATGCGTAGCGCGGGGGCGTTTGAGCAGTTCTTC. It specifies CASSLMRSAGAFEQFF.

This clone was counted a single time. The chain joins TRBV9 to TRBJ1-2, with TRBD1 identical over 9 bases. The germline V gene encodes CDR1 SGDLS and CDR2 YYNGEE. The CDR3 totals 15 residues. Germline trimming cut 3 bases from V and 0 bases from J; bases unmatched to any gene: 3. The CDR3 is CASSAGTGSNYGYTF. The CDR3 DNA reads TGTGCCAGCAGCGCTGGGACAGGGTCTAACTATGGCTACACCTTC.

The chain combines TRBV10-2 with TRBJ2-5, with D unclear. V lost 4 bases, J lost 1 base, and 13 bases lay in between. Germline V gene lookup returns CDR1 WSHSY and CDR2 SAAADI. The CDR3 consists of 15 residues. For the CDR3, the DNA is TGCGCCAGCAGTGTTGAGTCGCAGTCCCAAGAGACCCAGTACTTC. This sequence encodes CASSVESQSQETQYF.

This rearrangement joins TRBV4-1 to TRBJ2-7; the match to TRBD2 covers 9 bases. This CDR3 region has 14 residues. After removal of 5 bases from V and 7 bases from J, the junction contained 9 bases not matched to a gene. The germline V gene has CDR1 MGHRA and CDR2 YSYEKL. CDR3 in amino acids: CASSAGGTPSEQYF. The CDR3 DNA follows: TGCGCCAGCAGCGCGGGAGGGACTCCTAGTGAGCAGTACTTC.

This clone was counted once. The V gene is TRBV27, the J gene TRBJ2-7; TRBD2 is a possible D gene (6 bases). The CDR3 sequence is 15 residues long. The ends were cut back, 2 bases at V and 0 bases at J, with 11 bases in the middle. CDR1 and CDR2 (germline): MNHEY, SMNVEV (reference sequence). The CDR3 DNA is TGTGCCAGCAGTTTAATACCAGCGGGCTCCTACGAGCAGTACTTC. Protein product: CASSLIPAGSYEQYF.

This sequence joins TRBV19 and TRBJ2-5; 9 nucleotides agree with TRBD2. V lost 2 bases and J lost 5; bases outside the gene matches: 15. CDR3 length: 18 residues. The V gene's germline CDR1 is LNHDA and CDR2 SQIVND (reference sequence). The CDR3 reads CASSIRLAGWRSGETQYF. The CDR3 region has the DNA TGTGCCAGTAGTATAAGGCTAGCGGGATGGAGATCCGGGGAGACCCAGTACTTC.

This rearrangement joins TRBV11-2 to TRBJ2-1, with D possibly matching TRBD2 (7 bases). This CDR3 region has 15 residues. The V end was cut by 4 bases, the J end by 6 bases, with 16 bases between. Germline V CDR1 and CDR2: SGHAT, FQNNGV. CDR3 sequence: CASSWGRAGINEQFF. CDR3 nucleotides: TGTGCCAGCAGCTGGGGGCGAGCGGGAATCAATGAGCAGTTCTTC.

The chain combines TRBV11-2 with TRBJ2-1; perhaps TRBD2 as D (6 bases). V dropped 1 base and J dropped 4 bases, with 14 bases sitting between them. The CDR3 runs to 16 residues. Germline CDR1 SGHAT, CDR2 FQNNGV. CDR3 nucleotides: TGTGCCAGCAGCTTAGTACGGGGGAGACGATACAATGAGCAGTTCTTC. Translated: CASSLVRGRRYNEQFF.

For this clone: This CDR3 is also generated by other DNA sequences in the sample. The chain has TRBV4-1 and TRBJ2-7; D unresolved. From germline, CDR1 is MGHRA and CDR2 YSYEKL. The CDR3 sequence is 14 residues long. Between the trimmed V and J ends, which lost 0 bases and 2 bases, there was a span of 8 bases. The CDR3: CASSQDPGTYEQYF. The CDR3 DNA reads TGCGCCAGCAGCCAAGATCCCGGCACCTACGAGCAGTACTTC.

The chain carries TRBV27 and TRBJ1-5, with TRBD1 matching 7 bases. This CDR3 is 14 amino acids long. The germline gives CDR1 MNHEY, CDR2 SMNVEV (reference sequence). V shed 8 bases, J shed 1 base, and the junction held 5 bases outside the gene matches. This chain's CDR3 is CASGGQVSNQPQHF. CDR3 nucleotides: TGTGCCAGCGGCGGACAGGTGAGCAATCAGCCCCAGCATTTT.